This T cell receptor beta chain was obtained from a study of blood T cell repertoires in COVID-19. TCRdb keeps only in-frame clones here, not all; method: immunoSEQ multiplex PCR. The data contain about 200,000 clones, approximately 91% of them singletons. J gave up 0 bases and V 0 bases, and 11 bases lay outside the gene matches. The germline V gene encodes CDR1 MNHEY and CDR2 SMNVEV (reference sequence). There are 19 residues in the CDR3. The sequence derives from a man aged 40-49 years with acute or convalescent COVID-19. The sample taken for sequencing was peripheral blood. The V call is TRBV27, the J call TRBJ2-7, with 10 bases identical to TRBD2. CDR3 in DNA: TGTGCCAGCAGTTTATCGGGCCAAGGAAGGACTAGCGGCTCCTACGAGCAGTACTTC. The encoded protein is CASSLSGQGRTSGSYEQYF.